A selection of T cell receptor beta chains follows, all from one sample in a study of lymphopenia after photon versus proton radiotherapy. TCRdb's copy holds only in-frame clones and misses some; the assay was immunoSEQ multiplex PCR. The sample holds about 26,000 clones; under 85% are singletons and the top ten take around 3.6%. Sequenced material: peripheral blood, taken from a patient treated with photon-based radiotherapy. The receptors come from a woman aged 45-65 years with pancreatic cancer. The CDR3 runs from the conserved cysteine through the conserved F or W. Each record gives: J gene, V gene, CDR3 length, D gene, clone size, CDR3 protein, CDR3 DNA. The D gene is left open where the match is weak. Rows may omit the clone size; those that give it use once, few, many or a size class.

>TRBJ2-5|TRBV19|13|.|.
CASSPRAGETQYF
TGTGCCAGTAGTCCGCGGGCGGGAGAGACCCAGTACTTC
>TRBJ1-4|TRBV27|15|TRBD1|.
CASTLGTGPNEKLFF
TGTGCCAGCACCCTAGGGACAGGGCCTAATGAAAAACTGTTTTTT
>TRBJ2-5|TRBV19|15|TRBD2|.
CASSLRTSGMETQYF
TGTGCCAGTAGTCTAAGGACTAGCGGGATGGAGACCCAGTACTTC
>TRBJ2-1|TRBV28|17|.|.
CASSLDGQGREGDEQFF
TGTGCCAGCAGTTTAGATGGACAAGGCCGCGAAGGGGATGAGCAGTTCTTC
>TRBJ2-5|TRBV5-4|15|.|.
CASSWNYRGKETQYF
TGTGCCAGCAGCTGGAACTATCGAGGGAAGGAGACCCAGTACTTC
>TRBJ2-5|TRBV28|12|.|.
CASSTGSETQYF
TGTGCCAGCAGTACGGGTTCAGAGACCCAGTACTTC
>TRBJ2-1|TRBV29-1|17|TRBD2|few
CSVKGLAGDISYNEQFF
TGCAGCGTGAAGGGACTAGCGGGAGATATTTCCTACAATGAGCAGTTCTTC
>TRBJ2-7|TRBV11-2|15|TRBD2|.
CASSLTSGAPYEQYF
TGTGCCAGCAGCTTAACTAGCGGGGCCCCCTACGAGCAGTACTTC
>TRBJ1-2|TRBV28|14|.|.
CASSRLSLNYGYTF
TGTGCCAGCAGCCGCCTATCGCTAAACTATGGCTACACCTTC
>TRBJ2-3|TRBV6-1|17|TRBD1|once
CASSEFAGTGVTDTQYF
TGTGCCAGCAGTGAATTCGCCGGGACAGGGGTCACAGATACGCAGTATTTT
>TRBJ2-2|TRBV9|16|TRBD1|.
CASSAIHTGDAGELFF
TGTGCCAGCAGCGCAATACATACAGGGGACGCCGGGGAGCTGTTTTTT
>TRBJ2-3|TRBV30|15|TRBD2|once
CAWSLWVGGTDTQYF
TGTGCCTGGAGTCTCTGGGTGGGAGGGACAGATACGCAGTATTTT
>TRBJ2-1|TRBV5-4|15|TRBD2|.
CASSPGTSGSNEQFF
TGTGCCAGCAGCCCCGGGACTAGCGGGAGTAATGAGCAGTTCTTC
>TRBJ2-1|TRBV19|20|TRBD2|.
CASSILGGLAGNFSSNEQFF
TGTGCCAGTAGTATACTTGGGGGACTAGCGGGGAATTTTTCGTCCAATGAGCAGTTCTTC
>TRBJ2-7|TRBV28|14|.|.
CASSFVGSAYEQYF
TGTGCCAGCAGTTTTGTCGGGAGTGCCTACGAGCAGTACTTC
>TRBJ2-1|TRBV5-1|15|TRBD2|.
CASSLAGLGAMEQFF
TGCGCCAGCAGCTTGGCAGGACTAGGCGCAATGGAGCAGTTCTTC
>TRBJ1-4|TRBV7-2|16|TRBD1|.
CASSRDSFATNEKLFF
TGTGCCAGCAGCAGGGACAGCTTTGCAACTAATGAAAAACTGTTTTTT
>TRBJ1-5|TRBV7-2|14|.|.
CASRSGPQNQPQHF
TGTGCCAGCAGGTCCGGACCCCAAAATCAGCCCCAGCATTTT
>TRBJ2-2|TRBV11-3|16|TRBD2|.
CASSSWTSGRAGELFF
TGTGCCAGCAGCTCCTGGACTAGCGGGAGGGCCGGGGAGCTGTTTTTT
>TRBJ2-3|TRBV7-6|14|TRBD2|.
CASSRGGVSDTQYF
TGTGCCAGCAGCCGGGGAGGGGTTAGCGATACGCAGTATTTT
>TRBJ2-1|TRBV27|14|TRBD2|.
CAIGGLAGVNEQFF
TGTGCCATCGGAGGACTAGCGGGAGTCAATGAGCAGTTCTTC
>TRBJ2-7|TRBV9|14|TRBD1|few
CASSVGQTSYEQYF
TGTGCCAGCAGCGTGGGACAGACCTCCTACGAGCAGTACTTC
>TRBJ2-1|TRBV5-1|13|.|.
CASSWDSSNEQFF
TGCGCCAGCAGCTGGGACTCGTCCAATGAGCAGTTCTTC
>TRBJ2-3|TRBV5-6|14|.|.
CASSLVGGGGTQYF
TGTGCCAGCAGCCTTGTTGGGGGTGGTGGTACGCAGTATTTT
>TRBJ1-4|TRBV4-1|16|TRBD1|.
CASSQMIGTGDEKLFF
TGCGCCAGCAGCCAAATGATAGGGACAGGGGACGAAAAACTGTTTTTT
>TRBJ2-5|TRBV9|15|TRBD2|.
CASSVDGLAEETQYF
TGTGCCAGCAGCGTAGATGGACTAGCGGAGGAGACCCAGTACTTC
>TRBJ1-1|TRBV7-8|20|TRBD1|.
CASSFPRGPQTGAGSTEAFF
TGTGCCAGCAGCTTTCCCCGAGGGCCCCAGACAGGGGCGGGAAGCACTGAAGCTTTCTTT
>TRBJ2-1|TRBV2|16|TRBD2|.
CASSGSLAGAYNEQFF
TGTGCCAGCAGTGGATCCCTAGCGGGAGCGTACAATGAGCAGTTCTTC
>TRBJ2-3|TRBV7-2|11|.|.
CASTSTDTQYF
TGTGCCAGCACCAGCACAGATACGCAGTATTTT
>TRBJ2-5|TRBV5-1|17|.|medium-sized
CASSLISPELSKETQYF
TGCGCCAGCAGCTTGATCTCACCTGAGCTATCAAAAGAGACCCAGTACTTC
>TRBJ2-3|TRBV29-1|13|TRBD1|few
CSVGTGPLDTQYF
TGCAGCGTTGGGACAGGGCCTTTAGATACGCAGTATTTT
>TRBJ1-2|TRBV6-6|14|.|.
CASSLPGVGYGYTF
TGTGCCAGCAGTTTGCCGGGCGTGGGCTATGGCTACACCTTC
>TRBJ1-1|TRBV29-1|14|.|once
CSLKDRNMNTEAFF
TGCAGCTTAAAGGACAGAAATATGAACACTGAAGCTTTCTTT
>TRBJ2-7|TRBV29-1|15|.|once
CSVEDASANSYEQYF
TGCAGCGTTGAAGACGCTAGCGCCAACTCCTACGAGCAGTACTTC
>TRBJ2-7|TRBV7-2|11|.|.
CASSLSNEQYF
TGTGCCAGCAGCTTGAGTAACGAGCAGTACTTC
>TRBJ2-6|TRBV7-9|14|.|.
CAPSGVAGANVLTF
TGTGCCCCCTCCGGCGTCGCAGGGGCCAACGTCCTGACTTTC
>TRBJ2-7|TRBV7-2|16|TRBD2|.
CASSRGGTSGRYEQYF
TGTGCCAGCAGCCGGGGCGGGACTAGCGGGAGGTACGAGCAGTACTTC
>TRBJ2-5|TRBV20-1|11|.|once
CSADYGETQYF
TGCAGTGCTGACTACGGAGAGACCCAGTACTTC
>TRBJ1-4|TRBV18|17|.|.
CASSLSLHSTANEKLFF
TGTGCCAGCTCCTTATCTCTCCATAGCACAGCGAACGAAAAACTGTTTTTT
>TRBJ2-3|TRBV4-3|16|TRBD2|.
CASSQATSGLTDTQYF
TGCGCCAGCAGCCAGGCGACTAGCGGGCTTACAGATACGCAGTATTTT
>TRBJ2-5|TRBV9|15|TRBD2|.
CASSALSGSGETQYF
TGTGCCAGCAGCGCACTTAGCGGGAGCGGGGAGACCCAGTACTTC
>TRBJ2-7|TRBV7-2|16|TRBD1|.
CASSLVATTGDGEQYF
TGTGCCAGCAGCTTAGTGGCCACGACAGGGGATGGCGAGCAGTACTTC
>TRBJ2-7|TRBV4-3|15|.|.
CASSQDRQPAYEQYF
TGCGCCAGCAGCCAAGACCGCCAGCCAGCCTACGAGCAGTACTTC
>TRBJ2-2|TRBV28|15|.|.
CASSSPTGFPRELFF
TGTGCCAGCAGTTCACCAACAGGGTTTCCCCGGGAGCTGTTTTTT
>TRBJ2-3|TRBV5-8|15|TRBD1|few
CASSYRTGATDTQYF
TGTGCCAGCAGCTACCGGACAGGGGCGACAGATACGCAGTATTTT
>TRBJ2-7|TRBV2|11|.|.
CASSEGSEQYF
TGTGCCAGCAGTGAAGGGAGCGAGCAGTACTTC
>TRBJ2-3|TRBV9|15|TRBD2|.
CASSPGLAGGNTQYF
TGTGCCAGCAGCCCGGGACTAGCGGGAGGAAATACGCAGTATTTT
>TRBJ2-5|TRBV6-5|13|.|.
CASTSPGPETQYF
TGTGCCAGCACCTCCCCCGGGCCGGAGACCCAGTACTTC
>TRBJ1-6|TRBV5-4|14|.|.
CASSPPIRESPLHF
TGTGCCAGCAGCCCTCCTATAAGAGAGTCACCCCTCCACTTT
>TRBJ2-1|TRBV11-3|16|TRBD2|.
CASSLLPSGGFSEQFF
TGTGCCAGCAGCTTACTCCCGAGCGGGGGTTTTTCTGAGCAGTTCTTC
>TRBJ2-7|TRBV6-5|9|.|.
CAATHEQYF
TGTGCCGCCACCCACGAGCAGTACTTC
>TRBJ2-2|TRBV19|15|.|.
CASSTDGSNTGELFF
TGTGCCAGTTCTACCGACGGGTCGAACACCGGGGAGCTGTTTTTT
>TRBJ1-2|TRBV9|15|.|.
CASSVDVKANYGYTF
TGTGCCAGCAGCGTAGACGTTAAAGCTAACTATGGCTACACCTTC
>TRBJ2-7|TRBV19|13|.|.
CASSIMGSYEQYF
TGTGCCAGTAGTATAATGGGGTCCTACGAGCAGTACTTC
>TRBJ1-4|TRBV9|17|.|.
CASSAKGGSQTNEKLFF
TGTGCCAGCAGCGCCAAGGGGGGGTCCCAAACTAATGAAAAACTGTTTTTT
>TRBJ1-1|TRBV10-3|15|TRBD1|.
CAISESTGVNTEAFF
TGTGCCATCAGTGAGTCGACAGGGGTGAACACTGAAGCTTTCTTT
>TRBJ1-6|TRBV6-1|14|.|.
CASSAGAWDSPLHF
TGTGCCAGCAGCGCAGGGGCCTGGGATTCACCCCTCCACTTT